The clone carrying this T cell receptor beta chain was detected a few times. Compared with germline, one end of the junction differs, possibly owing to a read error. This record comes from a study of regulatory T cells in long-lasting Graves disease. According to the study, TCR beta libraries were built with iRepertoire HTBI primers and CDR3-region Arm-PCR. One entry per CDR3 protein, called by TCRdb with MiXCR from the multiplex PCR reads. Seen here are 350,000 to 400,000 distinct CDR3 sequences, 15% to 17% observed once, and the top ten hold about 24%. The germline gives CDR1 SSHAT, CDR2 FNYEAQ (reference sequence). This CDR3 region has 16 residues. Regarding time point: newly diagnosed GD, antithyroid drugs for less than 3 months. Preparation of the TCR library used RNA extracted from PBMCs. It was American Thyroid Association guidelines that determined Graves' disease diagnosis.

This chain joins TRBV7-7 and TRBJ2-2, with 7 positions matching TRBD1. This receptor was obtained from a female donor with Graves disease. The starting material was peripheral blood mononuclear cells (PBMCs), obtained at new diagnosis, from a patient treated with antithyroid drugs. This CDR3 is CASSRTLTGSSGELFF. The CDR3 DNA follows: TGTGCTAGCAGCCGAACCCTGACAGGGAGCTCCGGGGAGCTGTTTTTT.